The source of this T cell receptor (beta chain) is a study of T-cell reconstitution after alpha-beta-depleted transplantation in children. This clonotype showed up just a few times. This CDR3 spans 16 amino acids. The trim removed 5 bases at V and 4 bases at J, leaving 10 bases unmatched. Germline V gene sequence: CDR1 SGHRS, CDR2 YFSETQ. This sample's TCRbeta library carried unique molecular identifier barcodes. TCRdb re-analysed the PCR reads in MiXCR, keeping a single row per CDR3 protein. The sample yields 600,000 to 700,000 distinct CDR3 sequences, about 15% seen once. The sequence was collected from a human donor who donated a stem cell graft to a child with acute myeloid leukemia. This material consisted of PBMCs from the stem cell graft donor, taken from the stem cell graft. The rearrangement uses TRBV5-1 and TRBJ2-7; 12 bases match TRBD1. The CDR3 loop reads CASRTAGTGGLYEQYF. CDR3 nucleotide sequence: TGCGCCAGCAGAACTGCCGGGACAGGGGGCTTGTACGAGCAGTACTTC. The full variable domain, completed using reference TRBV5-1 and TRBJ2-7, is KAGVTQTPRYLIKTRGQQVTLSCSPISGHRSVSWYQQTPGQGLQFLFEYFSETQRNKGNFPGRFSGRQFSNSRSEMNVSTLELGDSALYLCASRTAGTGGLYEQYFGPGTRLTVT.